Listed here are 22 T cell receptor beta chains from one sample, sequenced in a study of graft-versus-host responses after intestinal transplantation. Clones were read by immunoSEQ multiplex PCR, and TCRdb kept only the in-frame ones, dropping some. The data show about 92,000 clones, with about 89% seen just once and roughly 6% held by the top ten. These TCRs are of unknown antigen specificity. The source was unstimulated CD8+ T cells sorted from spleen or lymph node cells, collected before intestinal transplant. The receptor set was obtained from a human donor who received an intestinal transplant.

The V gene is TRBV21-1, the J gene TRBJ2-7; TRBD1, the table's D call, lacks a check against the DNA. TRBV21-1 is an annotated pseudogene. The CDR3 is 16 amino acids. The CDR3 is CASSKATDTPSYEQYF. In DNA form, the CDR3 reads TGTGCCAGCAGCAAAGCTACAGACACCCCCTCCTACGAGCAGTACTTC.

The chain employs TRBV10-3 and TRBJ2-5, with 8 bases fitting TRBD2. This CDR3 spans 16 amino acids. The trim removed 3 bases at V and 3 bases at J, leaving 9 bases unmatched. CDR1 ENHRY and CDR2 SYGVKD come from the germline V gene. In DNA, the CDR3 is TGTGCCATCAGTGATAAGGGCGGGGGGACAAAAGAGACCCAGTACTTC. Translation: CAISDKGGGTKETQYF.

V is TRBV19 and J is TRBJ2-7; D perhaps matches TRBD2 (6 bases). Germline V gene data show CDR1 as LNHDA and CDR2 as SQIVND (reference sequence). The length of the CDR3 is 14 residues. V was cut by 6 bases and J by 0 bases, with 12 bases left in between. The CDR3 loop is CASRLAYSSYEQYF. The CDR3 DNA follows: TGTGCCAGTAGACTAGCTTACAGCTCCTACGAGCAGTACTTC.

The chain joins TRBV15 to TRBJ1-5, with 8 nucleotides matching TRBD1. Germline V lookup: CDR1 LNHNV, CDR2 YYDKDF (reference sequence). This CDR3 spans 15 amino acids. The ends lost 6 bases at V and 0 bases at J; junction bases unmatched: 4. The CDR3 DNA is TGTGCCACCAGTCCGGACAGGGCTAGCAATCAGCCCCAGCATTTT. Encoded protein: CATSPDRASNQPQHF.

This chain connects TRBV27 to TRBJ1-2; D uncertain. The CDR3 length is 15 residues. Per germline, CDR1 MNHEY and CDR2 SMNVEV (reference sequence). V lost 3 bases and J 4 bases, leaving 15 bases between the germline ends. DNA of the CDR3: TGTGCCAGCAGTTTTCTCGGGTCCGTTACCTATGGCTACACCTTC. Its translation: CASSFLGSVTYGYTF.

The CDR3 bases are TGTGCCAGCAGCTACGGGTATTGGGGGACCTACGAGCAGTACTTC. Amino acids: CASSYGYWGTYEQYF. The V and J genes are TRBV6-6 and TRBJ2-7; D could derive from TRBD1 or TRBD2 (5 bases each). CDR3 size: 15 residues. The germline CDR1 and CDR2 sequences are MNHNY and SVGAGI (reference sequence). The V end lost 6 bases, the J end lost 2 bases, and 17 bases lay between the germline ends.

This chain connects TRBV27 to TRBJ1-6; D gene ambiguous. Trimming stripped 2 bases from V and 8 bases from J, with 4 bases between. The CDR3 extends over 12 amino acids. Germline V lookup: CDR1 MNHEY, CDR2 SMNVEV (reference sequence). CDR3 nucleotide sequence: TGTGCCAGCAGTTTACCAGATTCACCCCTCCACTTT. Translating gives CASSLPDSPLHF.

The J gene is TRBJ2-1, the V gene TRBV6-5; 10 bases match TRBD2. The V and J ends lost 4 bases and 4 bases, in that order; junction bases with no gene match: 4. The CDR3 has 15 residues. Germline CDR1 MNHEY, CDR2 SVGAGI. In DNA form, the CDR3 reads TGTGCCAGCAGTTCTCTAGCGGGGGCTTACAATGAGCAGTTCTTC. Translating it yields CASSSLAGAYNEQFF.

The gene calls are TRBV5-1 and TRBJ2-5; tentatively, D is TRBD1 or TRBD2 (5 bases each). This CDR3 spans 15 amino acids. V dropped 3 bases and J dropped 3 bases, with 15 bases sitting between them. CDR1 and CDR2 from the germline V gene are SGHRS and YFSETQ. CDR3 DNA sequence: TGCGCCAGCAGCTGGGCTGGGACCCACAAAGAGACCCAGTACTTC. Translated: CASSWAGTHKETQYF.

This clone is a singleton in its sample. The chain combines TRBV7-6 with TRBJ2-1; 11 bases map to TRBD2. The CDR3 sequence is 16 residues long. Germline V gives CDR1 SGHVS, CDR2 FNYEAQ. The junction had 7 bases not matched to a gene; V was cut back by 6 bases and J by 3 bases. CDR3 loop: CASSSLAGGRYNEQFF. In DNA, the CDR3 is TGTGCCAGCAGTTCGCTAGCGGGAGGTCGCTACAATGAGCAGTTCTTC.

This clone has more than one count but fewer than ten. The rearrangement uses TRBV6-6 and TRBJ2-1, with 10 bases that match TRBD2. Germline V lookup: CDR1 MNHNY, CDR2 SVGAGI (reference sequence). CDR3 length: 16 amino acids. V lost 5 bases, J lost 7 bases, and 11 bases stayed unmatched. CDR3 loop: CASSQKRGGRWNEQFF. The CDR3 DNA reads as TGTGCCAGCAGTCAAAAGCGGGGGGGCCGGTGGAATGAGCAGTTCTTC.

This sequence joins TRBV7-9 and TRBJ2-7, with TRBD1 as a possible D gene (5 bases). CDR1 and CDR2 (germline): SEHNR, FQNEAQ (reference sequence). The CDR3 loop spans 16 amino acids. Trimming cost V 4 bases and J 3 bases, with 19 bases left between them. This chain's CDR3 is CASSSTVAQASYEQYF. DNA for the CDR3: TGTGCCAGCAGCTCGACAGTTGCGCAGGCCAGCTACGAGCAGTACTTC.

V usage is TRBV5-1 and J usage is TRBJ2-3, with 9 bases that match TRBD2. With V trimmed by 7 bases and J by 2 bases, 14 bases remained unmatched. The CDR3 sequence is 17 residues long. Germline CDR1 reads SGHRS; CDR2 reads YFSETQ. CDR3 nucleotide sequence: TGCGCCAGCTCCCAGGCCACGGGCGGGAGGGACACAGATACGCAGTATTTT. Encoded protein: CASSQATGGRDTDTQYF.

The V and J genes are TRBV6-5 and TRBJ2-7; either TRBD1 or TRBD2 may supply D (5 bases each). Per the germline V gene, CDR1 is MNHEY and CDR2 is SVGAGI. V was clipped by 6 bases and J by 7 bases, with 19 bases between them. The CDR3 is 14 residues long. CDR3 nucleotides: TGTGCCAGCAGCCCACGGGGCGACATTGAAGAGCAGTACTTC. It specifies CASSPRGDIEEQYF.

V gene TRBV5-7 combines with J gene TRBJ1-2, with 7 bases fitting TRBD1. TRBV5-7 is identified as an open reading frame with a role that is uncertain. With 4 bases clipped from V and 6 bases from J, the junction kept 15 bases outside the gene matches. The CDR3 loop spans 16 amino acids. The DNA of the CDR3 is TGTGCCAGCAGCAAAAGGACAGGACGCGTTATTCATGGCTACACCTTC. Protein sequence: CASSKRTGRVIHGYTF.

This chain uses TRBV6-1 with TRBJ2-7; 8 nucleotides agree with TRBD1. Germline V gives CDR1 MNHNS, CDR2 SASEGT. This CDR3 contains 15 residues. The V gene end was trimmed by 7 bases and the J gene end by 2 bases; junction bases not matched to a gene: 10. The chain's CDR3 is CASTPDRGVPYEQYF. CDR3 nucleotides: TGTGCCAGCACCCCTGACAGGGGCGTCCCCTACGAGCAGTACTTC.

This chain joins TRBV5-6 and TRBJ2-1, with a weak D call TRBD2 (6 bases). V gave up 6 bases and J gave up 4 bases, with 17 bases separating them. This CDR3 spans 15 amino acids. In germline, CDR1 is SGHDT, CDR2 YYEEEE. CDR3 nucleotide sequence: TGTGCCAGCAAGACATCCGGGACTCCATACAATGAGCAGTTCTTC. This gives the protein CASKTSGTPYNEQFF.

This chain's CDR3 is CASSPRYIGGYTF. The CDR3 nucleotides are TGTGCCAGCAGTCCACGCTACATAGGTGGCTACACCTTC. V and J are TRBV6-6 and TRBJ1-2; no reliable D call. The germline V and J ends were trimmed by 5 bases and 7 bases, with 14 bases remaining between them. The CDR3 has 13 residues. The germline gives CDR1 MNHNY, CDR2 SVGAGI (reference sequence).

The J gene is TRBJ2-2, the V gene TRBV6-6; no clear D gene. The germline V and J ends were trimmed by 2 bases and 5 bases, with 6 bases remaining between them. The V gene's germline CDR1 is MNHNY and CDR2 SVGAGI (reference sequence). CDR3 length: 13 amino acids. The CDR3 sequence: CASSYEGTGELFF. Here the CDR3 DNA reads TGTGCCAGCAGTTACGAAGGAACCGGGGAGCTGTTTTTT.

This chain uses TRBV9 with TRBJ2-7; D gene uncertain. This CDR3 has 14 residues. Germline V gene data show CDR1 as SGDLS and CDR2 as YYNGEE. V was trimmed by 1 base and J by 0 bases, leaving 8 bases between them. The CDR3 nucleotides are TGTGCCAGCAGCGTAATGGAGAGCTCCTACGAGCAGTACTTC. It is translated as CASSVMESSYEQYF.

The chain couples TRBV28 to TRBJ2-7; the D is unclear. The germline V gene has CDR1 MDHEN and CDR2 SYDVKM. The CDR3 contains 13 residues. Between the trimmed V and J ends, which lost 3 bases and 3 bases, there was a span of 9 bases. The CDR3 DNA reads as TGTGCCAGCAGTTTGAGCCTGCGCTACGAGCAGTACTTC. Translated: CASSLSLRYEQYF.

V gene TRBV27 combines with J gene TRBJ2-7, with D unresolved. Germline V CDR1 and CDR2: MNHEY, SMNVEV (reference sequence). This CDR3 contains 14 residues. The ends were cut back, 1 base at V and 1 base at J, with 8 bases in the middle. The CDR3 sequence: CASSLLLGSYEQYF. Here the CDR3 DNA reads TGTGCCAGCAGTTTATTGTTGGGGTCCTACGAGCAGTACTTC.